A single sample is the source of the 18 T cell receptor beta chains below, sequenced in a study of shared clonotypes between healthy human individuals. This table comes from immunoSEQ multiplex PCR, and its TCRdb copy is limited to in-frame clones, with some not included. In the table there are under 850,000 clones, over 90% of which are singletons. Only CD45RO-negative cells positively selected for CCR7 counted as naive CD8 cells, so terminally differentiated effector memory CD45RA+ cells were excluded. Sequencing was carried out using naive CD8+ T cells sorted from blood. The receptors were sampled from a man between 25 and 39 years old in good health.

V usage is TRBV10-3 and J usage is TRBJ2-1, with D possibly TRBD1 on 5 matching bases. The CDR3 extends over 15 amino acids. Germline lookup yields CDR1 ENHRY and CDR2 SYGVKD. Between the trimmed V and J ends, which lost 5 bases and 6 bases, there was a span of 17 bases. CDR3 region: CAISIQGMGGNEQFF. In nucleotides, the CDR3 is TGTGCCATCAGTATCCAGGGAATGGGCGGCAATGAGCAGTTCTTC.

The V and J genes are TRBV4-1 and TRBJ2-7; 9 bases match TRBD1. This CDR3 region has 14 residues. The trim removed 5 bases at V and 5 bases at J, leaving 7 bases unmatched. Germline assignment: CDR1 MGHRA and CDR2 YSYEKL. The CDR3 reads CASSSGQGIDEQYF. As DNA, the CDR3 is TGCGCCAGCAGCTCGGGACAGGGTATCGACGAGCAGTACTTC.

Concerning this clone itself: The same CDR3 also results from other DNA sequences found in this sample. The V gene is TRBV6-1, the J gene TRBJ2-1; tentatively, D is TRBD2 (5 bases). Germline lookup yields CDR1 MNHNS and CDR2 SASEGT. V was cut by 0 bases and J by 1 base, with 7 bases left in between. The CDR3 is made up of 15 amino acids. The CDR3 here is CASSEAGSSYNEQFF. In DNA form, the CDR3 reads TGTGCCAGCAGTGAAGCAGGGAGTTCCTACAATGAGCAGTTCTTC.

As DNA, the CDR3 is TGTGCCAGCAGCCACTCGGGGTTCGGGACTAGCGGGGGAAGCTCCTACGAGCAGTACTTC. As protein: CASSHSGFGTSGGSSYEQYF. V gene TRBV27 combines with J gene TRBJ2-7; TRBD2 matches at 14 bases. The CDR3 loop spans 20 amino acids. The V gene's germline CDR1 is MNHEY and CDR2 SMNVEV (reference sequence). V gave up 6 bases and J gave up 0 bases; unmatched junction bases: 16.

The rearrangement links TRBV27 to TRBJ1-1, with D possibly TRBD1 on 5 matching bases. This CDR3 spans 14 amino acids. V was pared by 4 bases and J by 5 bases, with 14 bases between. CDR1 MNHEY and CDR2 SMNVEV come from the germline V gene (reference sequence). CDR3 coding DNA: TGTGCCAGCAGTTCTTCAGGGCTTTTTACTGAAGCTTTCTTT. Encoded protein: CASSSSGLFTEAFF.

This chain joins TRBV4-1 and TRBJ2-7, with a possible D match to TRBD2 (5 bases). The length of the CDR3 is 15 residues. The V end was cut by 5 bases, the J end by 2 bases, with 16 bases between. Per the germline V gene, CDR1 is MGHRA and CDR2 is YSYEKL. The CDR3 bases are TGCGCCAGCAGCGTCAGGCCCGGGAACCCCTACGAGCAGTACTTC. Translated: CASSVRPGNPYEQYF.

CDR3 sequence reads: CASSLGTSWYEQYF. Here the CDR3 DNA reads TGTGCCAGCAGTTTGGGGACAAGTTGGTACGAGCAGTACTTC. The chain couples TRBV6-6 to TRBJ2-7; D is perhaps TRBD1 (6 bases). Germline V gene lookup returns CDR1 MNHNY and CDR2 SVGAGI (reference sequence). The CDR3 sequence is 14 residues long. V was pared by 4 bases and J by 4 bases, with 14 bases between.

The genes are TRBV4-1 and TRBJ2-7; 12 bases are a match to TRBD2. There are 17 residues in the CDR3. Germline V gene sequence: CDR1 MGHRA, CDR2 YSYEKL. V shed 2 bases and J 3 bases; nucleotides not matched to a gene: 8. This chain's CDR3 is CASSQQLAGGSNYEQYF. CDR3 nucleotide sequence: TGCGCCAGCAGCCAACAACTAGCGGGGGGATCTAACTACGAGCAGTACTTC.

The chain is built from TRBV4-1 and TRBJ2-3; 10 bases line up with TRBD1. The CDR3 covers 14 residues. Losses at the gene ends were 4 bases for V and 14 bases for J; bases not matched to a gene: 12. Germline V gene lookup returns CDR1 MGHRA and CDR2 YSYEKL. In DNA form, the CDR3 reads TGCGCCAGCAGCCCCCGGATCGACAGGGGGCTTGGGTATTTT. It encodes CASSPRIDRGLGYF.

This chain links TRBV6-1 with TRBJ2-3; 10 bases match TRBD2. The germline V gene has CDR1 MNHNS and CDR2 SASEGT. The V and J ends lost 5 bases and 2 bases, in that order; junction bases with no gene match: 4. This CDR3 has 15 amino acids. CDR3 DNA: TGTGCCAGCAGTAGGACTAGCGGATACACAGATACGCAGTATTTT. Translating it yields CASSRTSGYTDTQYF.

CDR3 loop: CASSLRGGYNEQFF. The CDR3 DNA is TGTGCCAGCAGCTTACGCGGGGGCTACAATGAGCAGTTCTTC. This chain links TRBV7-3 with TRBJ2-1, with TRBD2 identical over 7 bases. CDR3 length equals 14 residues. CDR1 is SGHTA, CDR2 FQGTGA, per germline. With V trimmed by 2 bases and J by 3 bases, 1 base remained unmatched.

In DNA form, the CDR3 reads TGCGCCAGCAGCCAATTTTTTCGGGCTAGCGATGAGCAGTTCTTC. It encodes CASSQFFRASDEQFF. V usage is TRBV4-1 and J usage is TRBJ2-1, with D perhaps matching TRBD2 (6 bases). Looked up from germline, CDR1 is MGHRA and CDR2 is YSYEKL. Deletions cut 2 bases from V and 8 bases from J, with 16 bases between. This CDR3 comprises 15 residues.

V and J are TRBV9 and TRBJ2-7; 8 bases are a match to TRBD2. The CDR3 runs to 14 residues. Germline loops: CDR1 SGDLS, CDR2 YYNGEE. V was pared by 3 bases and J by 2 bases, with 4 bases of the junction left unmatched. CDR3 residues: CASSATSGPYEQYF. The CDR3 coding sequence is TGTGCCAGCAGCGCTACTAGCGGCCCCTACGAGCAGTACTTC. The full variable domain, rest sourced from reference TRBV9 and TRBJ2-7, is DSGVTQTPKHLITATGQRVTLRCSPRSGDLSVYWYQQSLDQGLQFLIQYYNGEERAKGNILERFSAQQFPDLHSELNLSSLELGDSALYFCASSATSGPYEQYFGPGTRLTVT.

CDR3 in DNA: TGTGCCAGTAGTCTGACTAGCGGCCACAATGAGCAGTTCTTC. Amino acid sequence: CASSLTSGHNEQFF. The chain carries TRBV19 and TRBJ2-1, with 9 bases aligning to TRBD2. The germline CDR1 and CDR2 sequences are LNHDA and SQIVND (reference sequence). The CDR3 contains 14 residues. V trimming: 5 bases; J trimming: 5 bases; junction bases outside the gene matches: 4. The full variable domain, its missing parts supplied by reference TRBV19 and TRBJ2-1, is DGGITQSPKYLFRKEGQNVTLSCEQNLNHDAMYWYRQDPGQGLRLIYYSQIVNDFQKGDIAEGYSVSREKKESFPLTVTSAQKNPTAFYLCASSLTSGHNEQFFGPGTRLTVL.

The chain couples TRBV19 to TRBJ2-7; D tentatively fits TRBD1 or TRBD2 (5 bases each). The length of the CDR3 is 16 residues. Germline CDR1 reads LNHDA; CDR2 reads SQIVND (reference sequence). V was clipped by 1 base and J by 0 bases, with 13 bases between them. CDR3 nucleotide sequence: TGTGCCAGTAGTATAGGGGGGACCAGGAGCTCCTACGAGCAGTACTTC. Translated: CASSIGGTRSSYEQYF.

This chain uses TRBV27 with TRBJ1-1; D is ambiguous. This CDR3 spans 13 amino acids. CDR1 MNHEY and CDR2 SMNVEV come from the germline V gene (reference sequence). Trimming left V 5 bases short and J 8 bases short, with 15 bases between. CDR3 in DNA: TGTGCCAGCAGTCCGATCGGACCAAGGGAAGCTTTCTTT. It is translated as CASSPIGPREAFF.

V usage is TRBV19 and J usage is TRBJ2-5, with TRBD1 matching 8 bases. CDR3 length: 14 amino acids. In germline, CDR1 is LNHDA, CDR2 SQIVND (reference sequence). V dropped 6 bases and J dropped 5; count of bases not matched to a gene: 8. CDR3 sequence reads: CASSYRGSVETQYF. The CDR3 bases are TGTGCCAGTAGCTACAGGGGGTCGGTCGAGACCCAGTACTTC.

This clone has only a few counts. The chain is built from TRBV5-6 and TRBJ2-4; 7 nucleotides line up with TRBD2. V dropped 4 bases and J dropped 8; count of bases not matched to a gene: 3. The CDR3 spans 12 residues. CDR1 and CDR2 from the germline V gene are SGHDT and YYEEEE. CDR3 sequence (DNA): TGTGCCAGCAGCGAGGGAGGGTACATTCAGTACTTC. It codes for CASSEGGYIQYF.